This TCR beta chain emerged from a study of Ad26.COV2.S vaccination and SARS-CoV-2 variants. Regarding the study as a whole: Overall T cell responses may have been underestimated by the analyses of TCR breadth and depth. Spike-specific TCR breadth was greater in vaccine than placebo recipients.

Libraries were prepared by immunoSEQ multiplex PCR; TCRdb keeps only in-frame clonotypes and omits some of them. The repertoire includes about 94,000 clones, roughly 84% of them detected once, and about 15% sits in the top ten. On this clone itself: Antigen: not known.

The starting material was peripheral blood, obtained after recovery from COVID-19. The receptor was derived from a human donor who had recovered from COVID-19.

The CDR3 sequence: CASRGTGLSEQYF. The CDR3 region has the DNA TGTGCCAGCAGAGGGACTGGGCTCAGCGAGCAGTACTTC. The chain combines TRBV6-5 with TRBJ2-7; D may be TRBD2 (6 bases). This CDR3 comprises 13 residues. From germline, CDR1 is MNHEY and CDR2 SVGAGI. V lost 6 bases, J lost 6 bases, and 15 bases lay in between.